Sequencing of this T cell receptor beta chain was carried out in a study of T cell clones after liver transplantation. Study information: Blood was drawn pre-transplant, before withdrawal, and after full or failed withdrawal.

Sorting of unstimulated PBMCs yielded separate CD3+CD4+ and CD3+CD8+ fractions. The V and J ends lost 8 bases and 1 base, in that order; junction bases with no gene match: 15. Germline V gives CDR1 SGHVS, CDR2 FNYEAQ. The CDR3 is made up of 17 amino acids. This clone was recorded only once. Profiled with immunoSEQ multiplex PCR; TCRdb holds only in-frame clones, not every one. The sample records tens of thousands of clones, 80% being singletons. This receptor was identified in a human patient who received a liver transplant. Some T cells may trace back to the graft donor. The sample consisted of CD4+ T cells from blood, taken 12 months after liver transplant. The V gene is TRBV7-6, the J gene TRBJ1-1, with 8 bases that match TRBD1. The CDR3: CASGPWGTGRGNTEAFF. CDR3 bases: TGTGCCAGCGGCCCCTGGGGGACAGGACGGGGGAACACTGAAGCTTTCTTT.